The source of this TCR beta chain is a study of CD8+ T cells in alopecia areata. Following RNA extraction, reverse transcription yielded cDNA that acted as the sequencing template. TCRdb keeps only in-frame clones here, not all; method: immunoSEQ multiplex PCR. The sample includes about 120,000 clones, approximately 49% of them seen just once. Per the germline V gene, CDR1 is SGHTA and CDR2 is FQGTGA. The ends were cut back, 4 bases at V and 5 bases at J, with 7 bases in the middle. The CDR3 length is 12 residues. The receptor's source is a human donor with alopecia areata. Sample: CD8+ T cells sorted from blood, taken at week 0. This chain joins TRBV7-3 and TRBJ2-3; D not resolved. As DNA, the CDR3 is TGTGCCAGCAGCTCAGAAGGAGATACGCAGTATTTT. Translating it yields CASSSEGDTQYF.